Reported below is one T cell receptor beta chain. From the RT-PCR reads, TCRdb called clonotypes with MiXCR, one entry per CDR3 protein. The data hold around 700,000 distinct CDR3 sequences, with over 12% observed a single time. Trimming cost V 4 bases and J 1 base; bases outside gene matches: 7. Germline V gives CDR1 LGHDT, CDR2 YNNKEL (reference sequence). CDR3 length: 16 amino acids. This clonotype originated in a female donor in good health, serving as a healthy control. The rearrangement uses TRBV3-1 and TRBJ2-3, with TRBD1 matching over 8 bases. The sample consisted of memory CD4+ T cells from blood. CDR3 sequence reads: CASSLLQGARTDTQYF. The CDR3 DNA follows: TGTGCCAGCAGCCTGCTTCAGGGGGCTCGCACAGATACGCAGTATTTT.